The 8 T cell receptor beta chains below come from one sample, sequenced in a study of blood T cell repertoires in COVID-19. The protocol was immunoSEQ multiplex PCR, while the TCRdb copy is restricted to in-frame clones and leaves out a portion. Found here are 200,000 to 250,000 clones, under 85% of them singletons; the top ten hold 3% to 4%. The sequencing sample was made of peripheral blood. Receptor source: a woman between 40 and 55 years old with active or convalescent COVID-19.

This clone was counted once. The chain uses TRBV7-3 and TRBJ1-1; D is uncertain. The CDR3 consists of 14 residues. The V and J ends lost 1 base and 3 bases respectively, with 9 bases between them. Per the germline V gene, CDR1 is SGHTA and CDR2 is FQGTGA. DNA of the CDR3: TGTGCCAGCAGCTTAAACGGAGCAGACACTGAAGCTTTCTTT. Translation: CASSLNGADTEAFF.

The rearrangement uses TRBV21-1 and TRBJ2-7; the listed D gene, TRBD2, was not tested against the DNA. TRBV21-1 is tagged as a pseudogene. The CDR3 is 14 amino acids. The CDR3 loop reads CASSTRRGRYEQYF. The CDR3 DNA is TGTGCCAGCAGCACCCGGAGGGGCCGGTACGAGCAGTACTTC.

The CDR3 sequence is CAVLKSVFSGNTIYF. DNA of the CDR3: TGTGCCGTTTTGAAGTCAGTTTTCTCTGGAAACACCATATATTTT. V is TRBV28 and J is TRBJ1-3; D not certain. The CDR3 sequence is 15 residues long. Germline loops: CDR1 MDHEN, CDR2 SYDVKM. The V end was cut by 11 bases, the J end by 0 bases, with 17 bases between.

Concerning this clone itself: Other DNA sequences in the same sample also yield this CDR3. V is TRBV12-3 or TRBV12-4 and J is TRBJ1-2, with D unresolved. V lost 2 bases and J 6 bases, leaving 10 bases between the germline ends. The CDR3 runs to 13 residues. The CDR3 reads CASSLRGRDGYTF. The CDR3 DNA follows: TGTGCCAGCAGTTTACGGGGAAGAGATGGCTACACCTTC.

The chain recombines TRBV28 with TRBJ2-6; D might be TRBD2 (5 bases). Between the trimmed V and J ends, which lost 6 bases and 4 bases, there was a span of 7 bases. CDR3 size: 13 residues. Looked up from germline, CDR1 is MDHEN and CDR2 is SYDVKM. This chain's CDR3 is CASRPGGANVLTF. The CDR3 DNA reads as TGTGCCAGCAGGCCGGGGGGGGCCAACGTCCTGACTTTC.

This clone was picked up one time. This chain joins TRBV24-1 and TRBJ1-1; D call uncertain. Trimming took off 4 bases at V and 3 bases at J, with 5 bases between the two ends. The CDR3 runs 12 residues. Germline values: CDR1 KGHDR, CDR2 SFDVKD. The CDR3 sequence is CATSESDTEAFF. The CDR3 DNA reads TGTGCCACCAGTGAGTCGGACACTGAAGCTTTCTTT.

The chain recombines TRBV14 with TRBJ1-2; tentatively, D is TRBD1 (5 bases). V lost 4 bases and J 2 bases, leaving 8 bases between the germline ends. Germline V gives CDR1 SGHDN, CDR2 FVKESK. The length of the CDR3 is 13 residues. The CDR3 loop reads CASSLNRNYGYTF. DNA of the CDR3: TGTGCCAGCAGCCTGAACAGGAACTATGGCTACACCTTC.

This clone was seen just once. Other nucleotide sequences in the sample specify the same CDR3. V gene TRBV7-9 combines with J gene TRBJ1-4, with D hard to call. The V end was cut by 2 bases, the J end by 8 bases, with 3 bases between. This CDR3 contains 11 residues. CDR1 SEHNR and CDR2 FQNEAQ come from the germline V gene (reference sequence). The CDR3 sequence is CASSLREKLFF. In DNA form, the CDR3 reads TGTGCCAGCAGCTTACGGGAAAAACTGTTTTTT.